This TCR beta chain was captured by sequencing in a study of T cell responses to AZD1222 COVID-19 vaccine listed by TCRdb under 2021. Concerning the study at large: Because spike-specific TCR depth and breadth did not differ between the two schedules, AZD1222 recipients who got a second dose at roughly 4 weeks were pooled with those who got a second dose at roughly 12 weeks. TCR sequencing was performed for about 250 trial participants, of whom 200 to 220 were given two doses of AZD1222 and some 26 were given two doses of MenACWY control vaccine. Trial participants were enrolled by age into subgroups of 18-55, 56-69 and 70-plus years, and about 150, 27 and 61 TCR-sequenced participants, respectively, were included in these subgroups.

The CDR3 regions of human TCRbeta chains were analyzed by immunosequencing. Per the original workflow: TCRs in the repertoires were matched against a reference library of SARS-CoV-2-specific TCRs that had been generated with the MIRA antigen-specificity platform. Breadth was defined as the fraction of unique TCRs that were SARS-CoV-2-associated. Depth was defined as the fraction of total T cells that were SARS-CoV-2-associated. Using the MIRA data, every spike-specific TCR was mapped to the spike region that the TCR reacted to and assigned to either a CD4 or a CD8 class. Log10-transformed breadth and depth values were compared by one-way ANOVA with Sidak's multiple comparisons tests. TCRdb provides this immuneACCESS table in a form limited to in-frame rearrangements. Some clones are lacking; in checked studies, under half of them reflect an unresolved V gene, and why the rest are absent is not known. V and J calls and clone size are as listed in that table; D and trimming were resolved from the DNA. This sample comprises more than 80,000 clones, 85% to 90% of them detected only once. The ten biggest clones cover roughly 10% of the sample.

This clone was recorded once. What antigen it recognizes has not been identified. No much larger clone is present one base from it, and per-base qualities are unavailable. The CDR3 goes from the cysteine to the phenylalanine over 14 residues. Only the CDR3 portion is preserved as DNA: 42 bases, with reading frame beginning at the first base. V is clipped by 5 bases and J by 4 bases, and the sequence between their germline boundaries is 15 bases long. From the germline V gene (reference sequence), CDR1 is SEHNR and CDR2 is FQNEAQ. The time point label corresponds to: baseline before first vaccination. Samples from vaccinated people were obtained from the UK trials COV001 and COV002, which included a single-blind randomized controlled phase 2/3 trial of AZD1222 (ChAdOx1 nCoV-19) in healthy adults. For TCRbeta chain sequencing, PBMC samples from trial participants were taken at day 0 and at day 28 after the second dose.

Study-wide conclusions, independent of this receptor: Because no day 14 peak-response samples were available, repertoires were characterized only after the peak T cell response. Participants were mostly white British and included more females than males, and it was suggested by the authors that clonal diversity may have been underestimated. After two AZD1222 doses, both the breadth and the depth of spike-specific TCRs were significantly higher than at day 0 and than in MenACWY recipients. The whole spike protein was spanned by vaccine-associated CD4 TCRs, and dominant responses were seen in regions 160-218 and 743-854. In the small 56-69-year group, the increase in depth fell short of significance, most likely because of low power. Conclusions about previously exposed vaccinees are limited, since just five to seven AZD1222 recipients were seropositive for SARS-CoV-2 at baseline. Reportedly, almost half of the unique spike-specific TCRs recognized epitopes lying outside the regions that are mutated in the B.1.351 and B.1.1.7 variants.

The chain joins TRBV7-9 to TRBJ2-7, and possibly TRBD1, on 5 matching bases. This receptor was obtained from an adult in good health. The starting material was peripheral blood, obtained on day 0 of AZD1222 vaccination. CDR3 region: CASSPEETAYEQYF. The nucleotide sequence reads TGTGCCAGCAGCCCTGAGGAGACAGCATACGAGCAGTACTTC. Extended through the reference TRBV7-9 and TRBJ2-7 proteins, this CDR3 yields the full variable domain: DTGVSQNPRHKITKRGQNVTFRCDPISEHNRLYWYRQTLGQGPEFLTYFQNEAQLEKSRLLSDRFSAERPKGSFSTLEIQRTEQGDSAMYLCASSPEETAYEQYFGPGTRLTVT.